The 30 T cell receptor beta chains presented below share a single source sample, sequenced in a study of technical replicates of blood from four donors. The protocol was immunoSEQ multiplex PCR, while the TCRdb copy is restricted to in-frame clones and leaves out a portion. The data show about 62,000 clones, roughly 89% seen once. Sequencing input: PBMCs. Receptors originate from a human donor in good health. Some clones in this sample may be carry-over from other donors' samples.

V is TRBV7-2 and J is TRBJ2-1, with 7 bases lining up with TRBD1. The CDR3 totals 15 residues. Per the germline V gene, CDR1 is SGHTA and CDR2 is FQGNSA. V shed 4 bases and J 10 bases; nucleotides not matched to a gene: 13. The CDR3 DNA follows: TGTGCCAGCAGCTCCCCGGGACAGCGAGCATTGGAGCAGTTCTTC. It translates to CASSSPGQRALEQFF. The variable domain in full, completed from reference TRBV7-2 and TRBJ2-1, reads GAGVSQSPSNKVTEKGKDVELRCDPISGHTALYWYRQSLGQGLEFLIYFQGNSAPDKSGLPSDRFSAERTGGSVSTLTIQRTQQEDSAVYLCASSSPGQRALEQFFGPGTRLTVL.

This chain joins TRBV5-4 and TRBJ1-1, with D unresolved. This CDR3 is 13 amino acids long. V lost 4 bases, J lost 0 bases, and 7 bases lay in between. The V gene's germline CDR1 is SGHNT and CDR2 YYREEE (reference sequence). The CDR3, as DNA: TGTGCCAGCAGCCAGATACTGAACACTGAAGCTTTCTTT. Its translation: CASSQILNTEAFF.

This chain connects TRBV18 to TRBJ2-5, with TRBD2 matching over 8 bases. Germline trimming cut 6 bases from V and 5 bases from J; bases unmatched to any gene: 5. CDR3 length equals 13 residues. Germline CDR1 and CDR2: KGHSH and LQKENI. This chain's CDR3 is CASSPGLGETQYF. CDR3 nucleotide sequence: TGTGCCAGCTCGCCGGGACTAGGGGAGACCCAGTACTTC. Together with reference TRBV18 and TRBJ2-5, the CDR3 gives the full variable domain: NAGVMQNPRHLVRRRGQEARLRCSPMKGHSHVYWYRQLPEEGLKFMVYLQKENIIDESGMPKERFSAEFPKEGPSILRIQQVVRGDSAAYFCASSPGLGETQYFGPGTRLLVL.

The chain joins TRBV30 to TRBJ2-5, with TRBD2 as a possible D gene (5 bases). V was shortened by 2 bases and J by 4 bases, with 14 bases between the two germline ends. This CDR3 has 14 amino acids. Germline CDR1 GTSNPN, CDR2 SVGIG (reference sequence). The CDR3 DNA sequence: TGTGCCTGGAGTACCGGGGAAGGGCGAGAGACCCAGTACTTC. Residues: CAWSTGEGRETQYF.

The rearrangement links TRBV5-1 to TRBJ2-1, with TRBD2 matching 12 bases. CDR1 is SGHRS, CDR2 YFSETQ, per germline. V lost 2 bases and J lost 9; bases outside the gene matches: 6. This CDR3 is 15 amino acids long. CDR3 sequence: CASSFLAGGPGEQFF. The CDR3 DNA is TGCGCCAGCAGCTTCCTAGCGGGAGGGCCGGGTGAGCAGTTCTTC.

J is TRBJ2-6 and V is TRBV5-4; 8 nucleotides line up with TRBD1. V lost 2 bases and J lost 1; bases outside the gene matches: 5. This CDR3 contains 17 residues. Looked up from germline, CDR1 is SGHNT and CDR2 is YYREEE (reference sequence). In DNA form, the CDR3 reads TGTGCCAGCAGCTTTGGGACAGGCGGGTCTGGGGCCAACGTCCTGACTTTC. It specifies CASSFGTGGSGANVLTF.

This sequence joins TRBV7-9 and TRBJ2-2; 13 bases are a match to TRBD2. The CDR3 runs 16 residues. V trimming: 5 bases; J trimming: 4 bases; junction bases outside the gene matches: 4. Germline CDR1 is SEHNR and CDR2 is FQNEAQ (reference sequence). CDR3 sequence (DNA): TGTGCCAGCAGCCGTACTAGCGGGAGGGCCACCGGGGAGCTGTTTTTT. Its translation: CASSRTSGRATGELFF.

The V gene is TRBV6-1, the J gene TRBJ1-5; 8 bases are a match to TRBD1. Per germline, CDR1 MNHNS and CDR2 SASEGT. V was clipped by 2 bases and J by 6 bases; unmatched bases: 12. The CDR3 spans 17 residues. The CDR3 nucleotides read TGTGCCAGCAGTGAAACCTGGGGCAGGGGGCTTGTTCAGCCCCAGCATTTT. Translated: CASSETWGRGLVQPQHF.

The chain joins TRBV30 to TRBJ2-1, with 12 bases aligning to TRBD2. CDR3 length equals 15 residues. V dropped 4 bases and J dropped 5; count of bases not matched to a gene: 6. Germline V gene lookup returns CDR1 GTSNPN and CDR2 SVGIG (reference sequence). The chain's CDR3 is CAWTELAGGDNEQFF. The CDR3 DNA sequence: TGTGCCTGGACGGAACTAGCGGGAGGAGACAATGAGCAGTTCTTC.

This chain uses TRBV7-2 with TRBJ1-6; TRBD1 matches 8 bases. This CDR3 has 17 amino acids. Germline V gene data show CDR1 as SGHTA and CDR2 as FQGNSA. Losses at the gene ends were 5 bases for V and 1 base for J; bases not matched to a gene: 7. CDR3 sequence (DNA): TGTGCCAGCAGCCCAGGACAGGGTGGATCCTATAATTCACCCCTCCACTTT. Translation gives CASSPGQGGSYNSPLHF.

CDR3 bases: TGTGCCAGCAGCGGGGACAGGGATGGTGAAGCTTTCTTT. As protein: CASSGDRDGEAFF. The chain joins TRBV7-2 to TRBJ1-1, with 9 bases aligning to TRBD1. In germline, CDR1 is SGHTA, CDR2 FQGNSA. Trimming took 5 bases from V and 7 from J; bases not matched to a gene: 5. CDR3 length: 13 amino acids. Combining the CDR3 with reference TRBV7-2 and TRBJ1-1 gives the whole variable domain GAGVSQSPSNKVTEKGKDVELRCDPISGHTALYWYRQSLGQGLEFLIYFQGNSAPDKSGLPSDRFSAERTGGSVSTLTIQRTQQEDSAVYLCASSGDRDGEAFFGQGTRLTVV.

The chain couples TRBV7-7 to TRBJ2-5; 11 bases match TRBD2. The CDR3 runs 15 residues. V dropped 3 bases and J dropped 2; count of bases not matched to a gene: 2. Germline V gene data show CDR1 as SSHAT and CDR2 as FNYEAQ (reference sequence). This CDR3 reads CASSLGTSGQETQYF. CDR3 nucleotide sequence: TGTGCCAGCAGCTTGGGGACTAGCGGTCAAGAGACCCAGTACTTC.

This chain links TRBV19 with TRBJ2-7; 8 bases align to TRBD2. The CDR3 covers 16 residues. V shed 4 bases and J 0 bases; nucleotides not matched to a gene: 8. Germline CDR1 reads LNHDA; CDR2 reads SQIVND (reference sequence). Here the CDR3 DNA reads TGTGCCAGTAGTAGTCTCGGGGGGGATTCCTCCTACGAGCAGTACTTC. It yields the protein CASSSLGGDSSYEQYF.

The V and J genes are TRBV13 and TRBJ2-5; perhaps TRBD1 as D (6 bases). The CDR3 is 16 amino acids. Per germline, CDR1 PRHDT and CDR2 FYEKMQ (reference sequence). The V end lost 5 bases, the J end lost 2 bases, and 18 bases lay between the germline ends. The CDR3 nucleotides read TGTGCCAGCAGCAATTATGACAGGAGGATTCAAGAGACCCAGTACTTC. It encodes CASSNYDRRIQETQYF.

The chain carries TRBV5-1 and TRBJ2-7, with TRBD2 matching 7 bases. The CDR3 is 12 residues long. Germline loops: CDR1 SGHRS, CDR2 YFSETQ. V shed 3 bases and J 5 bases; nucleotides not matched to a gene: 2. CDR3 nucleotides: TGCGCCAGCAGCTCAACTAGCGACGAGCAGTACTTC. The encoded protein is CASSSTSDEQYF.

The sample holds one count of this clone. The rearrangement uses TRBV4-3 and TRBJ2-7, with 10 bases matching TRBD2. Germline assignment: CDR1 LGHNA and CDR2 YSLEER. The CDR3 is 16 residues long. V lost 0 bases and J lost 3; bases outside the gene matches: 5. The CDR3 is CASSQEKRGGFYEQYF. CDR3 coding DNA: TGCGCCAGCAGCCAAGAAAAGCGGGGGGGCTTCTACGAGCAGTACTTC.

This chain connects TRBV7-9 to TRBJ2-5; D is unclear. The CDR3 contains 14 residues. CDR1 is SEHNR and CDR2 is FQNEAQ in the germline V gene (reference sequence). Trimming left V 4 bases short and J 2 bases short, with 11 bases between. The CDR3 loop reads CASSSWALQETQYF. The CDR3 DNA reads as TGTGCCAGCAGCTCCTGGGCCTTACAAGAGACCCAGTACTTC.

The genes are TRBV2 and TRBJ2-1; TRBD2 is a possible D gene (7 bases). Deletions cut 6 bases from V and 6 bases from J, with 15 bases between. There are 14 residues in the CDR3. CDR1 is SNHLY and CDR2 is FYNNEI in the germline V gene. CDR3 nucleotide sequence: TGTGCCAGCAGGACAGGCGGGAGTCTCAATGAGCAGTTCTTC. It translates to CASRTGGSLNEQFF.

J is TRBJ1-2 and V is TRBV30; no clear D. V dropped 0 bases and J dropped 2 bases, with 7 bases sitting between them. This CDR3 contains 13 residues. Per the germline V gene, CDR1 is GTSNPN and CDR2 is SVGIG (reference sequence). This CDR3 reads CAWSVDMNYGYTF. DNA of the CDR3: TGTGCCTGGAGTGTAGACATGAACTATGGCTACACCTTC. Based on the CDR3 plus reference TRBV30 and TRBJ1-2, the full variable domain is SQTIHQWPATLVQPVGSPLSLECTVEGTSNPNLYWYRQAAGRGLQLLFYSVGIGQISSEVPQNLSASRPQDRQFILSSKKLLLSDSGFYLCAWSVDMNYGYTFGSGTRLTVV.

Worth noting for this clone: Other DNA variants within this sample encode the same CDR3. The chain employs TRBV5-6 and TRBJ2-7; the D gene is possibly TRBD2 (6 bases). CDR1 and CDR2 (germline): SGHDT, YYEEEE. The V end lost 1 base, the J end lost 1 base, and 6 bases lay between the germline ends. There are 13 residues in the CDR3. The CDR3 sequence is CASSLRGSYEQYF. In nucleotides, the CDR3 is TGTGCCAGCAGCTTGCGGGGGTCCTACGAGCAGTACTTC.

This clone was observed a handful of times. The genes are TRBV14 and TRBJ1-2; the D gene is possibly TRBD1 (5 bases). CDR3 length: 11 residues. Germline CDR1 and CDR2: SGHDN and FVKESK. The V and J ends lost 11 bases and 7 bases respectively, with 14 bases between them. The CDR3 DNA reads TGTGCCTGGGGCGAGTACGGTGGCTACACCTTC. Translated: CAWGEYGGYTF.

The CDR3 region is CSVEWQVKQYF. In nucleotides, the CDR3 is TGCAGCGTTGAATGGCAGGTGAAGCAGTACTTC. The rearrangement uses TRBV29-1 and TRBJ2-7, with D unresolved. V lost 2 bases to trimming and J lost 8 bases, with 10 bases between them. From germline, CDR1 is SQVTM and CDR2 ANQGSEA. The CDR3 loop spans 11 amino acids.

The chain links TRBV9 to TRBJ2-2, with D hard to call. The CDR3 totals 15 residues. V shed 3 bases and J shed 1 base, with 10 bases lying between them. CDR1 SGDLS and CDR2 YYNGEE come from the germline V gene. In DNA form, the CDR3 reads TGTGCCAGCAGCGCCCAGGTTAAGAACACCGGGGAGCTGTTTTTT. Protein: CASSAQVKNTGELFF.

Only one count was recorded for this clone. For the CDR3, the DNA is TGTGCCAGTAGTAACGGGGGAAGCTCCTACGAGCAGTACTTC. Translated, it gives CASSNGGSSYEQYF. V and J are TRBV19 and TRBJ2-7, with a tentative D call TRBD2 (6 bases). The germline V gene encodes CDR1 LNHDA and CDR2 SQIVND (reference sequence). The germline V and J ends were trimmed by 4 bases and 0 bases, with 10 bases remaining between them. The CDR3 runs to 14 residues.

The rearrangement uses TRBV5-1 and TRBJ1-4; 9 positions match TRBD1. V lost 9 bases, J lost 5 bases, and 11 bases stayed unmatched. This CDR3 region has 15 residues. Germline lookup yields CDR1 SGHRS and CDR2 YFSETQ. For the CDR3, the DNA is TGCGCCACCTCTGGGGGACAGGGAGTAAATGAAAAACTGTTTTTT. Protein: CATSGGQGVNEKLFF.

This clone was observed a handful of times. The V call is TRBV6-1, the J call TRBJ1-6; 8 bases line up with TRBD1. The CDR3 consists of 15 residues. CDR1 MNHNS and CDR2 SASEGT come from the germline V gene. J gave up 7 bases and V 5 bases, and 7 bases lay outside the gene matches. CDR3 residues: CASSFTGGGNSPLHF. The CDR3 coding sequence is TGTGCCAGCAGTTTTACAGGGGGTGGGAATTCACCCCTCCACTTT.

The chain carries TRBV5-1 and TRBJ1-2; TRBD1 might be the D (5 bases). The length of the CDR3 is 16 residues. Germline V lookup: CDR1 SGHRS, CDR2 YFSETQ. V shed 5 bases and J shed 0 bases, with 17 bases lying between them. Here the CDR3 DNA reads TGCGCCAGCAGTTGGGGGGTCTCCCCAGCTAACTATGGCTACACCTTC. Amino acids: CASSWGVSPANYGYTF.

The chain carries TRBV5-6 and TRBJ1-1; unclear D gene. The CDR3 covers 15 residues. The germline CDR1 and CDR2 sequences are SGHDT and YYEEEE. V was shortened by 0 bases and J by 4 bases, with 13 bases between the two germline ends. CDR3 DNA: TGTGCCAGCAGCTTGGTGGGGAGGCAGGCCACTGAAGCTTTCTTT. It codes for CASSLVGRQATEAFF. Full variable domain (outside the CDR3, taken from reference TRBV5-6 and TRBJ1-1): DAGVTQSPTHLIKTRGQQVTLRCSPKSGHDTVSWYQQALGQGPQFIFQYYEEEERQRGNFPDRFSGHQFPNYSSELNVNALLLGDSALYLCASSLVGRQATEAFFGQGTRLTVV.

The CDR3 loop is CASSLGTYAYEQYF. The CDR3 coding sequence is TGTGCCAGCAGCTTAGGAACCTACGCCTACGAGCAGTACTTC. The rearrangement joins TRBV7-2 to TRBJ2-7, with unresolved D. Germline assignment: CDR1 SGHTA and CDR2 FQGNSA. CDR3 length equals 14 residues. V lost 1 base to trimming and J lost 2 bases, with 9 bases between them.

V gene TRBV7-2 combines with J gene TRBJ2-7, with D possibly matching TRBD2 (6 bases). This CDR3 is 15 amino acids long. Germline loops: CDR1 SGHTA, CDR2 FQGNSA. The V and J ends lost 1 base and 1 base respectively, with 11 bases between them. In nucleotides, the CDR3 is TGTGCCAGCAGCTTAGGGGGACTTCTATCCTACGAGCAGTACTTC. Its protein is CASSLGGLLSYEQYF.